A selection of T cell receptor beta chains follows, all from one sample in a study of CD8 T cells in ankylosing spondylitis. TCRdb passed the 5' RACE reads through MiXCR, listing each CDR3 protein once. Here the sample spans approximately 240,000 distinct CDR3 sequences, 8% to 11% being singletons. The sequencing sample was made of blood, either unsorted or a sorted T cell fraction (not recorded which). The origin of the receptors is a male donor with ankylosing spondylitis or in good health (not recorded which). Each CDR3 is given with its conserved first and last residue. The order of the fields is V gene, D gene, J gene, clone size, CDR3 DNA, CDR3 protein. D genes are given only for firm matches. Size is stated for part of the rows, as once, few or many counts, or as a class when the clone is expanded.

V: TRBV18
D: TRBD2
J: TRBJ2-7
size: many
DNA: TGTGCCAGCTCACCGCAGGGAGGGGTTGGCGAGCAGTACTTC
CDR3: CASSPQGGVGEQYF

V: TRBV2
D: NA
J: TRBJ2-3
size: few
DNA: TGTGCCAGCAGTGAAGGTAGCACAGATACGCAGTATTTT
CDR3: CASSEGSTDTQYF

V: TRBV5-1
D: TRBD1
J: TRBJ1-5
size: many
DNA: TGCGCCAGCAGCTTTGGACAGGGGGACAATCAGCCCCAGCATTTT
CDR3: CASSFGQGDNQPQHF

V: TRBV4-1
D: NA
J: TRBJ2-7
size: NA
DNA: TGCGCCAGCAGCCAAGACGAAAAGGGAGGGGGCAACTACGAGCAGTACTTC
CDR3: CASSQDEKGGGNYEQYF

V: TRBV3-1
D: NA
J: TRBJ1-5
size: many
DNA: TGTGCCAGCAGCCAAGCGGGGCCAGGGGCAAATCAGCCCCAGCATTTT
CDR3: CASSQAGPGANQPQHF

V: TRBV19
D: TRBD2
J: TRBJ2-2
size: many
DNA: TGTGCCAGTACTAGCGGGGGGAACACCGGGGAGCTGTTTTTT
CDR3: CASTSGGNTGELFF

V: TRBV14
D: TRBD1
J: TRBJ2-2
size: many
DNA: TGTGCCAGCAGACAGGGGAGGAACACCGGGGAGCTGTTTTTT
CDR3: CASRQGRNTGELFF

V: TRBV10-3
D: NA
J: TRBJ1-5
size: many
DNA: TGTGCCATCAGTGAGACAGGGAAAAATCAGCCCCAGCATTTT
CDR3: CAISETGKNQPQHF

V: TRBV6-5
D: TRBD1
J: TRBJ1-3
size: many
DNA: TGTGCCAGCAGTTACGGGACAGGGGTTACTGGAAACACCATATATTTT
CDR3: CASSYGTGVTGNTIYF

V: TRBV7-9
D: NA
J: TRBJ2-1
size: few
DNA: TGTGCCAGCAGCTTGGGCCTGGGCGACTACAATGAGCAGTTCTTC
CDR3: CASSLGLGDYNEQFF

V: TRBV4-1
D: NA
J: TRBJ2-5
size: many
DNA: TGCGCCAGCAGCCGAGTTCTTGGCCCGGGACTTCAAGAGACCCAGTACTTC
CDR3: CASSRVLGPGLQETQYF

V: TRBV12-3/TRBV12-4
D: NA
J: TRBJ1-6
size: many
DNA: TGTGCCAGCAGTTTCCGCAGGGTTAATTCACCCCTCCACTTT
CDR3: CASSFRRVNSPLHF

V: TRBV20-1
D: NA
J: TRBJ1-1
size: many
DNA: TGCAGTGCTAGTCGGGGTTTGGTGGCTGAAGCTTTCTTT
CDR3: CSASRGLVAEAFF

V: TRBV7-9
D: NA
J: TRBJ2-6
size: NA
DNA: TGTGCCAGCAGCTTGCGGTCGGTGGCCAACGTCCTGACTTTC
CDR3: CASSLRSVANVLTF

V: TRBV11-2
D: TRBD2
J: TRBJ2-1
size: few
DNA: TGTACCAGCAGCTTAGCGGGAGAATGGAATGAGCAGCTCTTC
CDR3: CTSSLAGEWNEQLF

V: TRBV30
D: TRBD1
J: TRBJ1-2
size: NA
DNA: TGTGCCTGCGACAGGGGAGGAGACTATGGCTACACCTTC
CDR3: CACDRGGDYGYTF

V: TRBV25-1
D: TRBD2
J: TRBJ2-2
size: many
DNA: TGTGCCAGCAGTGAATACCGATATAGCGGGATGGACGGGGAGCTGTTTTTT
CDR3: CASSEYRYSGMDGELFF

V: TRBV6-6
D: NA
J: TRBJ1-4
size: many
DNA: TGTGCCAGCCTTGCGACGGGGCATGAAAAACTGTTTTTT
CDR3: CASLATGHEKLFF

V: TRBV7-9
D: NA
J: TRBJ2-2
size: many
DNA: TGTGCCAGCTCCGCGGGCAGCACCGGGGAGCTGTTTTTT
CDR3: CASSAGSTGELFF

V: TRBV7-9
D: NA
J: TRBJ2-1
size: few
DNA: TGTGCCAGCAGCCCTTTCCCTGAGGGGCCCAACAATGAGCAGTTCTTC
CDR3: CASSPFPEGPNNEQFF

V: TRBV20-1
D: NA
J: TRBJ1-2
size: NA
DNA: TGCAGTGCTAGACTGCGAGGGGCCTCCACCGACCCAGGGGGCTACACCTTC
CDR3: CSARLRGASTDPGGYTF

V: TRBV20-1
D: NA
J: TRBJ1-1
size: many
DNA: TGCAGTGCTAGAGACTTCTTGGGGGAAGCTTTCTTT
CDR3: CSARDFLGEAFF